The entry below describes one TCR beta chain. Antigen specificity is unknown. These data are taken from a study of identical twins. Each CDR3 protein gets one entry after TCRdb re-called the 5' RACE reads with MiXCR. The sample lists some 760,000 distinct CDR3 sequences; about 20% were seen once. Study-wide findings and caveats: Twins showed weaker excess sharing in their beta out-of-frame sequences.

The CDR3 contains 11 residues. The germline V gene encodes CDR1 MNHEY and CDR2 SVGEGT. Deletions cut 7 bases from V and 6 bases from J, with 6 bases between. These records were also assigned to another study, of T cells expressing NK-cell markers. As reported in that work: Anti-gamma-delta TCR antibody use in several experiments restricted sorting to alpha-beta TCR T cells. In about six donors, dominant CD3+CD56+NKG2C+ clonotypes ranked among the top 10 CD8+ clonotypes.

The source of this sequence is a woman between 18 and 29 years old in good health. The chain carries TRBV6-2 or TRBV6-3 and TRBJ2-2; D not resolved. What was sequenced was PBMCs. CDR3 sequence: CASTEAGELFF. CDR3 DNA sequence: TGTGCCAGCACGGAAGCCGGGGAGCTGTTTTTT.